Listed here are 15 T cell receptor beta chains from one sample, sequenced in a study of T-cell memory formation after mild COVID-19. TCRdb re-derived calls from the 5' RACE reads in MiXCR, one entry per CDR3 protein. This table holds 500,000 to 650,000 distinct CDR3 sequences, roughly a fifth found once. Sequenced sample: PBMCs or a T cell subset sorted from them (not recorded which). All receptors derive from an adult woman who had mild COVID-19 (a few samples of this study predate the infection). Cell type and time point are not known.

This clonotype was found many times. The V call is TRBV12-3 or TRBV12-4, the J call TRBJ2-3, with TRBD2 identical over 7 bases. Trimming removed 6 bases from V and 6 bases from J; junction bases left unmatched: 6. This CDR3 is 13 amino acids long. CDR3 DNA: TGTGCCAGCAGGGGAGGGCCTGGGGATACGCAGTATTTT. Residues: CASRGGPGDTQYF.

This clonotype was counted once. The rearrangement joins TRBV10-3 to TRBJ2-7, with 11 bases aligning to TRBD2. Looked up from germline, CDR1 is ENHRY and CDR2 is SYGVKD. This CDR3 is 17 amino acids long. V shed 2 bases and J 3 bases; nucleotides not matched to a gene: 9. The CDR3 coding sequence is TGTGCCATCAGTGAGCTTACTGCTAGCGGGGGGTTCTACGAGCAGTACTTC. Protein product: CAISELTASGGFYEQYF.

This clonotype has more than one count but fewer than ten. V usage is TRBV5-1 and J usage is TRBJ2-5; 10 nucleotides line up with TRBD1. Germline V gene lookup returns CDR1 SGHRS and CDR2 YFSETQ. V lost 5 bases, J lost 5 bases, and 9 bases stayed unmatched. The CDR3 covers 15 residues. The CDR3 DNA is TGCGCCAGCAGACCCACGACAGGGGGCTGGGAGACCCAGTACTTC. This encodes CASRPTTGGWETQYF.

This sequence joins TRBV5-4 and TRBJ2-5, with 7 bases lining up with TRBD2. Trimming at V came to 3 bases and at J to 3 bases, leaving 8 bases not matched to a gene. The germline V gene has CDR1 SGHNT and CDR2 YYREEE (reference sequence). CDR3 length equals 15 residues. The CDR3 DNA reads TGTGCCAGCAGCTCAATCAGGGAGGGAAAAGAGACCCAGTACTTC. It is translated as CASSSIREGKETQYF.

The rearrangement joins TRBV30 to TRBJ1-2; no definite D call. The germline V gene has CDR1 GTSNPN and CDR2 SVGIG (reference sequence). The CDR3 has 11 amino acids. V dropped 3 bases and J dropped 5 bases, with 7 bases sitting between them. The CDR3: CAWSGMYGYTF. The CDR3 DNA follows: TGTGCCTGGAGCGGCATGTATGGCTACACCTTC.

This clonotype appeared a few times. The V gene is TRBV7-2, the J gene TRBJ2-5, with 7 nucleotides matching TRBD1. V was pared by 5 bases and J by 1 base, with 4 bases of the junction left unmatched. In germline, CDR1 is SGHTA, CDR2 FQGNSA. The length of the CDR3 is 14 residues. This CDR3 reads CASSLRDSQETQYF. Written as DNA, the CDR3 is TGTGCCAGCAGCCTCCGGGACAGCCAAGAGACCCAGTACTTC.

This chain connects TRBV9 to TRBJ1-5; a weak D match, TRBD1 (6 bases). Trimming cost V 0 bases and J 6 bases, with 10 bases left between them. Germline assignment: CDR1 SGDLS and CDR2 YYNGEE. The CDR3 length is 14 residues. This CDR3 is CASSVEGGRQPQHF. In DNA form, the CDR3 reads TGTGCCAGCAGCGTAGAAGGGGGGCGTCAGCCCCAGCATTTT.

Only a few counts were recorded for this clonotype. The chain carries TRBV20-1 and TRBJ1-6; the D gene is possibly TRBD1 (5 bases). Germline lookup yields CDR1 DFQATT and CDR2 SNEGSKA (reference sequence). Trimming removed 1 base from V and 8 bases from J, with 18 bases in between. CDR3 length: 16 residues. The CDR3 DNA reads TGCAGTGCTAGAGTTCTCCAGGGCCACGCCGATTCACCCCTCCACTTT. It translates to CSARVLQGHADSPLHF.

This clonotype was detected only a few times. CDR3 sequence (DNA): TGCAGTGCACCGGGACAGGGGGGCAACGAGCAGTACTTC. This encodes CSAPGQGGNEQYF. This chain joins TRBV20-1 and TRBJ2-7, with 11 bases identical to TRBD1. Germline V gene data show CDR1 as DFQATT and CDR2 as SNEGSKA (reference sequence). There are 13 residues in the CDR3. Trimming cost V 6 bases and J 5 bases; bases outside gene matches: 6.

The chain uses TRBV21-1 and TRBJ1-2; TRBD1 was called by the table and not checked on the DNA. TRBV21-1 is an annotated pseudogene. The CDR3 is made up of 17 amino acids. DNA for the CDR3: TGTGCCAGCAGCAAACCGAAACGGGGAGGGGGCGCCCATGGCTACACCTTC. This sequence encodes CASSKPKRGGGAHGYTF.

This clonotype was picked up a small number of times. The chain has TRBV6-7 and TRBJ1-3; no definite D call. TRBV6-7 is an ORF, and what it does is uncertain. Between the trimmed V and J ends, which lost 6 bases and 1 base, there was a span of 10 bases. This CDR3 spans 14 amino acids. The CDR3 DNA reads TGTGCCAGCAGCAAAGGGCGGTCTGGAAACACCATATATTTT. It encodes CASSKGRSGNTIYF.

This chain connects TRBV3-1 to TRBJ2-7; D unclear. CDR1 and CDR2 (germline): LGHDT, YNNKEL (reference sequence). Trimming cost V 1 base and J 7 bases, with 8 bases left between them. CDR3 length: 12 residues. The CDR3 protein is CASSQVVAEQYF. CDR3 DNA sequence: TGTGCCAGCAGCCAAGTTGTGGCAGAGCAGTACTTC.

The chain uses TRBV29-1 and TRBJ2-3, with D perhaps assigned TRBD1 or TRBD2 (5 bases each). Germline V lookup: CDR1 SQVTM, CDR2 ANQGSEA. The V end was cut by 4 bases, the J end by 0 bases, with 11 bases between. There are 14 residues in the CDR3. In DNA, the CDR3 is TGCAGCGTTGTTGGGGGATCTAGCACAGATACGCAGTATTTT. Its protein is CSVVGGSSTDTQYF.

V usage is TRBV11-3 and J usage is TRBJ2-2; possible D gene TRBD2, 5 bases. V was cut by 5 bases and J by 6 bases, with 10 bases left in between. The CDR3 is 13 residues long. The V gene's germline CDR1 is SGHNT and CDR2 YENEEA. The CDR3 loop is CASSPRGAGELFF. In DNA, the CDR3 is TGTGCCAGCAGCCCCCGGGGAGCCGGGGAGCTGTTTTTT.

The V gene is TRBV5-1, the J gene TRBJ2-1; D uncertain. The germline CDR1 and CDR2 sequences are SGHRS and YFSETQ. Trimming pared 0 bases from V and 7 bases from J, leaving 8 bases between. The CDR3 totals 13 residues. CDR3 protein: CASSLANQNEQFF. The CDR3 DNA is TGCGCCAGCAGCTTGGCCAACCAAAATGAGCAGTTCTTC.